The text below deals with one T cell receptor (beta chain). This clonotype appeared many times. Its binding antigen is unknown. Nothing much larger sits one base from this clone, and base qualities are not available. From the cysteine up to the phenylalanine, the CDR3 has a length of 14 residues. Here the CDR3 DNA is all that survives: 42 bases in frame from base 1. Trimming costs V 2 bases and J 0 bases, and their ends lie 7 bases apart. Sequences SEHNR (CDR1) and FQNEAQ (CDR2) are obtained from the germline V gene (reference sequence). This entry comes from a study of patients with pleural tuberculosis (dated by TCRdb to the mid-2010s). The instrument was an Illumina Genome Analyzer IIx. TCRdb handled the public reads itself, with Q25 trimming in fastp and clone calling in MiXCR, and kept productive beta chains. Every CDR3 protein is listed once, alongside the most common genes and DNA of its rows. This sample is represented by 29,000 or so distinct CDR3 sequences; 18% of them were singletons. Of the sample, roughly 3.6% is held by the ten largest clones.

Material: peripheral blood. This sequence uses TRBV7-9 and TRBJ1-1; the D segment cannot be called with confidence. This clonotype was obtained from a human donor with pleural tuberculosis. The DNA reads as follows: TGTGCCAGCAGCTTACATTCGATGAACACTGAAGCTTTCTTT. Translated, this is CASSLHSMNTEAFF.